This TCR beta chain originates from a study of shared clonotypes between healthy human individuals. Study observations and caveats: Inspection by rarefaction showed sorted-subset sequencing to be incomplete despite large depth.

This clone was observed at least ten times. The antigen remains unidentified. CD4+ cells underwent separation, giving CD45RA+ naive and CD45RA-negative memory subsets. Sorted-subset replicate PCRs used 150 to 200 ng of genomic DNA. This amount corresponded to 33,000 or so T cell genomes. Profiling relied on immunoSEQ multiplex PCR, and the TCRdb table lists in-frame clones only, not all of them. In the table there are fewer than 850,000 clones, more than 70% of which are singletons. The TCR originated in a woman aged 25 to 39 in good health. Sequencing input: memory CD4+ T cells sorted from blood. This sample's subset: CD45RA-negative fraction.

The CDR3 nucleotides are TGTGCCAGCAGCCAAGATACCCCACAGTGGCTTGGGGGGGAGCAGTACTTC. Protein: CASSQDTPQWLGGEQYF. This sequence joins TRBV4-2 and TRBJ2-7; a weak D match, TRBD2 (6 bases). The CDR3 is 17 residues long. Trimming removed 0 bases from V and 7 bases from J, with 22 bases in between. The V gene's germline CDR1 is LGHNA and CDR2 YNFKEQ.